What follows is one TCR beta chain and its context. The antigen is not known. These data come from a study of cytomegalovirus exposure and HLA in healthy donors. On the study more broadly: Earlier work reported approximately 110 million unique TCR beta sequences from 170 million or so T cells.

Study observations and caveats: Published work reported that the classifier diagnosed cytomegalovirus status with high specificity and sensitivity. Confirmation was obtained in vitro that three CMV-associated chains are specific for CMV antigens. There were over 150 TCR beta chains listed as cytomegalovirus-associated.

The PCR was carried out with 60 Vbeta primers and 13 Jbeta primers. The repertoire was sequenced with immunoSEQ multiplex PCR; TCRdb's copy has only in-frame clones and lacks some. The sample includes roughly 180,000 clones, 77% of them seen just once. The CDR3 runs 15 residues. The germline CDR1 and CDR2 sequences are SGDLS and YYNGEE. Germline trimming cut 4 bases from V and 8 bases from J; bases unmatched to any gene: 10. This TCR came from a man aged 18 to 30 in good health and CMV-seronegative. This sequence joins TRBV9 and TRBJ1-1; 11 bases map to TRBD1. Sequenced material: PBMCs. The CDR3 DNA reads TGTGCCAGCAGCCGGGGGGGACAGGGGGGGCCCGAAGCTTTCTTT. It yields the protein CASSRGGQGGPEAFF.